This T cell receptor (beta chain) was sequenced in a study of shared clonotypes between healthy human individuals. Study-wide findings and caveats: Only blood was sampled, and tissue TCR repertoires likely differ from blood ones. Relative to their counterparts shared across all four donors, non-shared clonotypes exhibited diminished generation probabilities. The study generally estimated greater richness for naive than memory subsets.

The authors ran the assay at deep level. TCRdb's copy holds only in-frame clones and misses some; the assay was immunoSEQ multiplex PCR. The table has 950,000 to 1,200,000 clones, 70% to 80% seen once; the top ten hold 0.85% to 1%. The CDR3 runs 14 residues. Trimming cost V 4 bases and J 1 base, with 10 bases left between them. Germline CDR1 is PRHDT and CDR2 is FYEKMQ (reference sequence). Turning to this clone: What it recognizes is unknown.

Sequencing was performed on memory CD4+ T cells from PBMCs. Documented subset: CD45RA-negative fraction. The V gene is TRBV13, the J gene TRBJ1-1; D is unclear. This TCR derives from a man aged 18 to 29 in good health. Some clones in this sample may be carry-over from other donors' samples. The CDR3 loop reads CASSSPGKNTEAFF. CDR3 sequence (DNA): TGTGCCAGCAGCTCACCGGGGAAGAACACTGAAGCTTTCTTT.